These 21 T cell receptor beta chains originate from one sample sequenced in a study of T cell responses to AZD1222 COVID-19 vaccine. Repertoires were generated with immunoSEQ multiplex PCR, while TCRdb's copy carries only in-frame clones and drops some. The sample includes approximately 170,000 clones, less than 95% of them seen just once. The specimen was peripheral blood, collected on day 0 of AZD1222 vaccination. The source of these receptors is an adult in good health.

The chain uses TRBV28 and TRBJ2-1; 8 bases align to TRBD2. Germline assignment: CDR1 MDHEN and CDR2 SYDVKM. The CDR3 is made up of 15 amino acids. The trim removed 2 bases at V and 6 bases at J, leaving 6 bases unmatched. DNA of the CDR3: TGTGCCAGCAGTTTACTGCGGGAGGTGGCCAATGAGCAGTTCTTC. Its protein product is CASSLLREVANEQFF.

CDR3 sequence (DNA): TGTGCCAGCAGCTTAGCGGGAGCTTCTGAAAAACTGTTTTTT. Protein product: CASSLAGASEKLFF. The rearrangement joins TRBV7-9 to TRBJ1-4; D is unresolved. This CDR3 has 14 residues. Germline loops: CDR1 SEHNR, CDR2 FQNEAQ (reference sequence). Trimming pared 0 bases from V and 7 bases from J, leaving 9 bases between.

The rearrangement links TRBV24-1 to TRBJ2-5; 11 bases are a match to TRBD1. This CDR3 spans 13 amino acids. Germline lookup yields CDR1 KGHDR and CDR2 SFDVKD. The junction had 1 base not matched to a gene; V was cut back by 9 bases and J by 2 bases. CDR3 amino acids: CATGQGAQETQYF. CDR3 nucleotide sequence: TGTGCCACCGGACAGGGGGCGCAAGAGACCCAGTACTTC.

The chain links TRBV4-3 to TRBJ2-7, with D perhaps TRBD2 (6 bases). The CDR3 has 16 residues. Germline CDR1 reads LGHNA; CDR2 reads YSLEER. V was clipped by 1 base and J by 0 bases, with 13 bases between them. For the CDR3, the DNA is TGCGCCAGCAGCCAAGGACGCGGGACCCCCTCCTACGAGCAGTACTTC. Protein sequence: CASSQGRGTPSYEQYF.

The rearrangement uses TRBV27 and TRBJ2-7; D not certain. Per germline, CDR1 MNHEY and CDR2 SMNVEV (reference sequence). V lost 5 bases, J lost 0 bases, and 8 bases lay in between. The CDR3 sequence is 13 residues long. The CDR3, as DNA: TGTGCCAGCAGTCGGTGGAGCTCCTACGAGCAGTACTTC. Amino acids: CASSRWSSYEQYF.

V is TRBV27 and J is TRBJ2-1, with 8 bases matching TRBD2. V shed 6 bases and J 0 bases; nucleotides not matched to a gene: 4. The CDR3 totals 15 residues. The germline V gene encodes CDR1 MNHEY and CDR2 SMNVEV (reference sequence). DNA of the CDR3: TGTGCCAGCAGACTAGCGGTAAGCTCCTACAATGAGCAGTTCTTC. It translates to CASRLAVSSYNEQFF.

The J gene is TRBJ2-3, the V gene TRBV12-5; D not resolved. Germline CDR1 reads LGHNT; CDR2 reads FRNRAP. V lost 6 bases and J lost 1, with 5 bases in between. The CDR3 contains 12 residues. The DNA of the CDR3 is TGTGCTAGTGGAAGGGGCACAGATACGCAGTATTTT. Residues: CASGRGTDTQYF.

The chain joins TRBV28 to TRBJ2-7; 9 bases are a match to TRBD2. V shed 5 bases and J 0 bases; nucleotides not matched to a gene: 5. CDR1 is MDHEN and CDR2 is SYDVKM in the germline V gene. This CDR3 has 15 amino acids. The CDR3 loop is CASSPTGLASYEQYF. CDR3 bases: TGTGCCAGCAGTCCTACGGGACTAGCCTCCTACGAGCAGTACTTC. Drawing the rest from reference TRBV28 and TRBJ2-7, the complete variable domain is DVKVTQSSRYLVKRTGEKVFLECVQDMDHENMFWYRQDPGLGLRLIYFSYDVKMKEKGDIPEGYSVSREKKERFSLILESASTNQTSMYLCASSPTGLASYEQYFGPGTRLTVT.

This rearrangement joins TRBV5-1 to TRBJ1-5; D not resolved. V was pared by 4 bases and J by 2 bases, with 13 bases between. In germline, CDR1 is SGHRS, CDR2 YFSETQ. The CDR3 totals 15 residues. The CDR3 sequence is CASSPGGQGNQPQHF. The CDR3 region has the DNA TGCGCCAGCAGCCCGGGAGGGCAGGGCAATCAGCCCCAGCATTTT.

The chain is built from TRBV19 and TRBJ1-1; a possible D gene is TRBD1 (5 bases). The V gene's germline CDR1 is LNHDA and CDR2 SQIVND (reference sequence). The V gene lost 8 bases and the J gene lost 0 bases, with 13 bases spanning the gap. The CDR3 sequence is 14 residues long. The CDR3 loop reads CASLRDRLNTEAFF. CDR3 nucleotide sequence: TGTGCCAGTTTAAGGGACCGTCTGAACACTGAAGCTTTCTTT.

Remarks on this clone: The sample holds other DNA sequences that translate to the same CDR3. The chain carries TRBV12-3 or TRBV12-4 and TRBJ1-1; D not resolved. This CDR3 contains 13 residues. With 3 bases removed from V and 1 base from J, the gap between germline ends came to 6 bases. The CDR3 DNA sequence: TGTGCCAGCAGTTTCGACTGGAACACTGAAGCTTTCTTT. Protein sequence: CASSFDWNTEAFF.

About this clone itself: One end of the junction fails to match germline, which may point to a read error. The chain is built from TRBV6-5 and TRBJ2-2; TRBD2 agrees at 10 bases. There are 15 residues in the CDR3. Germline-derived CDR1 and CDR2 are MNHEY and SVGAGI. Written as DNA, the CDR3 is TGTGCCAGCAGTCCGATCCTAGCGGGAGTTTTGGTATGGACTTTT. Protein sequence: CASSPILAGVLVWTF.

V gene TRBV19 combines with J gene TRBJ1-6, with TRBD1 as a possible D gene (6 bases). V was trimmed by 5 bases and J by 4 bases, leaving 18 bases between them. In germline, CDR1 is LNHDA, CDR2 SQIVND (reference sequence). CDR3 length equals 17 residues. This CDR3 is CASSEYPGALYNSPLHF. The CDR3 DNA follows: TGTGCCAGTAGTGAGTACCCAGGGGCTCTATATAATTCACCCCTCCACTTT.

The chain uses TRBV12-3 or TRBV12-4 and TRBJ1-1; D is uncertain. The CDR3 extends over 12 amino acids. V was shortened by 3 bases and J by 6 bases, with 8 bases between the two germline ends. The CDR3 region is CASSFSWAEAFF. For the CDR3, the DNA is TGTGCCAGCAGTTTTAGCTGGGCTGAAGCTTTCTTT.

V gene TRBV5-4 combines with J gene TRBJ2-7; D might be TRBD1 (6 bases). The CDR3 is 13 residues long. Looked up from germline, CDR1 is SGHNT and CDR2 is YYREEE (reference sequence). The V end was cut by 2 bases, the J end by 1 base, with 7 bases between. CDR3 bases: TGTGCCAGCAGCTTTACAGGGTCCTACGAGCAGTACTTC. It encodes CASSFTGSYEQYF.

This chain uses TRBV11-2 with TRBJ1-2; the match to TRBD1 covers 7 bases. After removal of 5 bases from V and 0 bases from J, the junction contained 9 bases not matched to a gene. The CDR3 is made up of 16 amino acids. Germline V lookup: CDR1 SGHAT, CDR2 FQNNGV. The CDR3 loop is CASSALRGATNYGYTF. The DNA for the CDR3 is TGTGCCAGCAGCGCTCTCAGGGGGGCGACTAACTATGGCTACACCTTC.

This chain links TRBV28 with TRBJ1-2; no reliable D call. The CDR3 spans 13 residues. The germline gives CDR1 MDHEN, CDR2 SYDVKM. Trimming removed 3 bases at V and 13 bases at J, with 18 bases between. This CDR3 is CASSFPRAPASTF. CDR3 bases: TGTGCCAGCAGTTTCCCTCGGGCACCGGCCTCCACCTTC.

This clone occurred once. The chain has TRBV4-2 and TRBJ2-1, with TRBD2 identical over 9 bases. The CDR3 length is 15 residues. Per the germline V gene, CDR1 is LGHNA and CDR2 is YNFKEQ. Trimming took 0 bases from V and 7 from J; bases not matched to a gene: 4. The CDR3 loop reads CASSQEASGRNEQFF. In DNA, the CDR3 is TGTGCCAGCAGCCAAGAGGCGAGCGGGAGGAATGAGCAGTTCTTC.

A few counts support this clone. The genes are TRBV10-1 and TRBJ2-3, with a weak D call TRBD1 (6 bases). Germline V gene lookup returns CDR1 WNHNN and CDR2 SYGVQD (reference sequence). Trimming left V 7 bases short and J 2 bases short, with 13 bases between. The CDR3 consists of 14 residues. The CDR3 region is CASKGDLFTDTQYF. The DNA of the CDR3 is TGCGCCAGCAAGGGGGACCTCTTCACAGATACGCAGTATTTT.

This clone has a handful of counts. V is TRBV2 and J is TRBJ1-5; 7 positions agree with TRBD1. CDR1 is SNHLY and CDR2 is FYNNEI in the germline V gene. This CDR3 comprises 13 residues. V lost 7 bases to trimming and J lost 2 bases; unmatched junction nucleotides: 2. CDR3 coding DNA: TGTGCCAGCAACAGGGGTGGCAATCAGCCCCAGCATTTT. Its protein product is CASNRGGNQPQHF.

Here the CDR3 reads CASSADTNEKLFF. In DNA, the CDR3 is TGTGCCAGCAGCGCGGACACGAATGAAAAACTGTTTTTT. The rearrangement uses TRBV9 and TRBJ1-4; weak D call: TRBD1 (5 bases). V lost 3 bases and J 5 bases, leaving 8 bases between the germline ends. CDR1 and CDR2 (germline): SGDLS, YYNGEE. The CDR3 extends over 13 amino acids.